Listed here are 10 T cell receptor beta chains from one sample, sequenced in a study of blood T cell repertoires in COVID-19. Clones were read by immunoSEQ multiplex PCR, and TCRdb kept only the in-frame ones, dropping some. Here the sample spans over 350,000 clones, roughly 90% being singletons. Source material: PBMCs or T cells enriched from blood (not recorded which). The receptors derive from a woman aged 30 to 39 with acute COVID-19.

The CDR3 sequence is CASSQGDRVYEQYF. The CDR3 region has the DNA TGTGCCAGCAGCCAAGGGGACAGAGTCTACGAGCAGTACTTC. This chain joins TRBV3-1 (or the pseudogene TRBV3-2) and TRBJ2-7, with TRBD1 matching 7 bases. The CDR3 sequence is 14 residues long. CDR1 and CDR2 (germline): LGHDT, YNNKEL (reference sequence). The J segment lost 3 bases and the V segment lost 1 base, leaving 3 bases of the junction unmatched.

This chain joins TRBV2 and TRBJ2-1, with 10 bases fitting TRBD2. This CDR3 has 15 amino acids. Trimming at V came to 3 bases and at J to 5 bases, leaving 4 bases not matched to a gene. Per germline, CDR1 SNHLY and CDR2 FYNNEI. CDR3 region: CASSDRLAGDNEQFF. The CDR3 DNA follows: TGTGCCAGCAGTGATCGGCTAGCGGGGGACAATGAGCAGTTCTTC.

The V and J genes are TRBV7-8 and TRBJ1-4; weak D call: TRBD1 (5 bases). Germline CDR1 is SGHVS and CDR2 is FQNEAQ. The CDR3 contains 15 residues. Trimming stripped 5 bases from V and 5 bases from J, with 15 bases between. CDR3 protein: CASSGGKGRNEKLFF. CDR3 sequence (DNA): TGTGCCAGCAGCGGAGGGAAGGGGAGGAATGAAAAACTGTTTTTT.

The rearrangement uses TRBV30 and TRBJ1-4; TRBD1 is a possible D gene (6 bases). Germline CDR1 and CDR2: GTSNPN and SVGIG (reference sequence). The CDR3 has 15 residues. V was clipped by 3 bases and J by 0 bases, with 11 bases between them. Written as DNA, the CDR3 is TGTGCCTGGAGCGCCGGACAGACAACTAATGAAAAACTGTTTTTT. It is translated as CAWSAGQTTNEKLFF.

This clone showed up just a few times. This sequence joins TRBV7-2 and TRBJ2-6; no firm D call. Trimming removed 2 bases at V and 0 bases at J, with 8 bases between. The CDR3 spans 16 residues. Germline CDR1 and CDR2: SGHTA and FQGNSA. The CDR3 protein is CASSLNSPSGANVLTF. The CDR3 nucleotides are TGTGCCAGCAGCTTAAACAGCCCCTCTGGGGCCAACGTCCTGACTTTC.

V gene TRBV19 combines with J gene TRBJ1-5; TRBD1 agrees at 8 bases. The CDR3 is 15 amino acids. The trim removed 5 bases at V and 6 bases at J, leaving 9 bases unmatched. Germline-derived CDR1 and CDR2 are LNHDA and SQIVND (reference sequence). The CDR3 spells CASSPRDRRSQPQHF. As DNA, the CDR3 is TGTGCCAGTAGTCCCCGGGACAGGAGAAGTCAGCCCCAGCATTTT.

The chain uses TRBV7-8 and TRBJ1-5; 11 bases are shared with TRBD1. The V segment lost 5 bases and the J segment 1 base; nucleotides outside the gene matches: 10. Germline V gene sequence: CDR1 SGHVS, CDR2 FQNEAQ. The CDR3 has 18 residues. This chain's CDR3 is CASSLTGQGGRSNQPQHF. Written as DNA, the CDR3 is TGTGCCAGCAGCCTAACGGGACAGGGGGGTAGGAGCAATCAGCCCCAGCATTTT.

This clone was counted a single time. The chain employs TRBV20-1 and TRBJ1-1, with 7 bases fitting TRBD1. Per germline, CDR1 DFQATT and CDR2 SNEGSKA (reference sequence). After removal of 8 bases from V and 7 bases from J, the junction contained 7 bases not matched to a gene. The CDR3 sequence is 11 residues long. CDR3 sequence reads: CSTRGLGEAFF. DNA of the CDR3: TGCAGTACCAGGGGGTTGGGTGAAGCTTTCTTT.

The chain joins TRBV5-1 to TRBJ2-1; tentatively, D is TRBD1 (5 bases). The CDR3 runs to 12 residues. The V gene's germline CDR1 is SGHRS and CDR2 YFSETQ. The V and J ends lost 7 bases and 5 bases respectively, with 10 bases between them. This CDR3 reads CASRETDNEQFF. The CDR3 bases are TGCGCCAGCCGCGAGACAGACAATGAGCAGTTCTTC.

The J gene is TRBJ1-6, the V gene TRBV7-2; a possible D gene is TRBD1 (5 bases). V lost 1 base and J lost 8, with 12 bases in between. CDR1 and CDR2 from the germline V gene are SGHTA and FQGNSA. The CDR3 has 15 amino acids. The CDR3 DNA reads as TGTGCCAGCAGCTTAGTGTCTCTGGGGCATTCACCCCTCCACTTT. Encoded protein: CASSLVSLGHSPLHF.